Listed below are T cell receptor beta chains from one sample, sequenced in a study of blood T cell repertoires in COVID-19. Some clones are missing from TCRdb's copy, which holds only in-frame ones; the method was immunoSEQ multiplex PCR. The table has approximately 200,000 clones, over 80% seen once. Sample: PBMCs or T cells enriched from blood (not recorded which). The receptors shown here come from a man between 18 and 29 years old with acute COVID-19. Both conserved end residues are part of each CDR3. The D gene is left open where the match is weak. Size is stated for part of the rows, as once, few or many counts, or as a class when the clone is expanded.

d_call,clone_size,j_call,v_call,cdr3_aa,cdr3_nt
TRBD2,-,TRBJ2-3,TRBV10-3,CAISDPGLAGADTQYF,TGTGCCATCAGTGATCCGGGACTAGCGGGAGCGGATACGCAGTATTTT
-,-,TRBJ2-6,TRBV19,CASSIDLPGANVLTF,TGTGCCAGTAGTATAGATCTTCCTGGGGCCAACGTCCTGACTTTC
TRBD1,-,TRBJ1-1,TRBV18,CASSPDLETGDTEAFF,TGTGCCAGCTCACCAGATTTGGAAACAGGGGACACTGAAGCTTTCTTT
TRBD1,few,TRBJ1-1,TRBV4-2,CASSPGTGDFITEAFF,TGTGCCAGCAGCCCTGGGACAGGAGATTTTATCACTGAAGCTTTCTTT
-,-,TRBJ2-7,TRBV6-5,CASNSDSYEQYF,TGTGCCAGCAATTCGGACAGCTACGAGCAGTACTTC
TRBD1,-,TRBJ1-2,TRBV9,CASSPGQGLQSYGYTF,TGTGCCAGCAGCCCGGGACAGGGGCTCCAATCCTATGGCTACACCTTC
-,-,TRBJ1-1,TRBV25-1,CASIGAGGDAEAFF,TGTGCCAGCATTGGGGCCGGAGGGGACGCTGAAGCTTTCTTT
TRBD1,-,TRBJ2-6,TRBV27,CASSPGTGFSGANVLTF,TGTGCCAGCAGCCCCGGGACAGGCTTCTCTGGGGCCAACGTCCTGACTTTC
TRBD1,once,TRBJ1-4,TRBV24-1,CATSLDRSLNSTNEKLFF,TGTGCCACCAGTTTGGACAGGAGCCTAAACTCAACTAATGAAAAACTGTTTTTT
TRBD2,-,TRBJ2-1,TRBV4-3,CASSQGSGSVNEQFF,TGCGCCAGCAGCCAGGGGAGCGGGAGCGTAAATGAGCAGTTCTTC
TRBD1,-,TRBJ1-1,TRBV7-2,CASSSGGNTEAFF,TGTGCCAGCAGTTCAGGGGGGAACACTGAAGCTTTCTTT
TRBD2,once,TRBJ2-2,TRBV27,CASTATSGHTGELFF,TGTGCCAGCACCGCGACTAGCGGCCACACCGGGGAGCTGTTTTTT
TRBD1,-,TRBJ2-4,TRBV7-3,CASSRTGTGRGNIQYF,TGTGCCAGCAGTCGGACCGGGACAGGGCGCGGAAACATTCAGTACTTC
-,-,TRBJ2-7,TRBV2,CAIPHGLPPYEQYF,TGTGCCATACCTCATGGACTACCGCCCTACGAGCAGTACTTC
TRBD1,-,TRBJ2-2,TRBV2,CASREGTVNTGELFF,TGTGCCAGTCGCGAGGGGACAGTGAACACCGGGGAGCTGTTTTTT
TRBD1,-,TRBJ1-6,TRBV27,CASSLSVRGRANSPLHF,TGTGCCAGCAGTTTATCGGTGAGGGGGCGTGCTAATTCACCCCTCCACTTT
-,-,TRBJ2-7,TRBV14,CASSQDPNRLEQYF,TGTGCCAGCAGCCAAGATCCTAACAGGTTAGAGCAGTACTTC
-,-,TRBJ1-6,TRBV3-1/TRBV3-2,CASSQGGSSYNSPLHF,TGTGCCAGCAGCCAAGGGGGCAGCTCCTATAATTCACCCCTCCACTTT
TRBD2,-,TRBJ2-5,TRBV10-1,CASSEILLADPETQYF,TGCGCCAGCAGTGAGATTTTACTAGCGGATCCAGAGACCCAGTACTTC
-,-,TRBJ2-3,TRBV30,CAWSRTTGADTQYF,TGTGCCTGGAGTAGGACTACCGGCGCAGATACGCAGTATTTT
-,-,TRBJ1-6,TRBV27,CASSGLTYNSPLHF,TGTGCCAGCTCAGGGCTCACCTATAATTCACCCCTCCACTTT
-,few,TRBJ2-1,TRBV2,CASTRNEQFF,TGTGCCAGCACCAGGAATGAGCAGTTCTTC
TRBD2,-,TRBJ2-7,TRBV5-1,CASSLDSSGSYEQYF,TGCGCCAGCAGCTTGGATTCTAGCGGCTCCTACGAGCAGTACTTC
-,-,TRBJ2-2,TRBV7-2,CASSLAGRVHTGELFF,TGTGCCAGCAGCTTAGCCGGCAGGGTGCACACCGGGGAGCTGTTTTTT